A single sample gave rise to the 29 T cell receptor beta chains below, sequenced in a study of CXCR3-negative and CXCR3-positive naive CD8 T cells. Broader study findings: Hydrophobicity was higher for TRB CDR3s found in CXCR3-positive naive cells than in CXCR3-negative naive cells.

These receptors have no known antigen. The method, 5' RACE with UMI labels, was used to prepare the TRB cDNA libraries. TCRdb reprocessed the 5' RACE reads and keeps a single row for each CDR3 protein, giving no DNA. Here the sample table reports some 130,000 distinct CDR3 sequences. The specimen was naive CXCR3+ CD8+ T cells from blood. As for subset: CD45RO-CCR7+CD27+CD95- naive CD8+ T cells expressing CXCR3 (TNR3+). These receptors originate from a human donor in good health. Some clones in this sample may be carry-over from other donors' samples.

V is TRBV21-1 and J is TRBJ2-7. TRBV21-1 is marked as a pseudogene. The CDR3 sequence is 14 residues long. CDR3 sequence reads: CASSKRTASYEQYF.

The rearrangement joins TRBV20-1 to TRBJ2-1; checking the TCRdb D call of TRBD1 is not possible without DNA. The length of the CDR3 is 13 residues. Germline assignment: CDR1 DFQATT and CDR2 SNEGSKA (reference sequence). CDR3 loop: CSASPANYNEQFF.

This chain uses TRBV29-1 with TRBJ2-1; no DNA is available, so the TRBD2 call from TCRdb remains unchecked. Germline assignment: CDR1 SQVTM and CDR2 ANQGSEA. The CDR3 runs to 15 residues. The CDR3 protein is CSVEDRGLENNEQFF.

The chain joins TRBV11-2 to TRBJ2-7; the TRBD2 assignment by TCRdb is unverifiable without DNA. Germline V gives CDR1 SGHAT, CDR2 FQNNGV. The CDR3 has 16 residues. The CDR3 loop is CASSLEMAGSLYEQYF.

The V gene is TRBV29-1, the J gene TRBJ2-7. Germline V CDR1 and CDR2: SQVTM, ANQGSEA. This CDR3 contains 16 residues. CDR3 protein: CSVEDTFGRSSYEQYF.

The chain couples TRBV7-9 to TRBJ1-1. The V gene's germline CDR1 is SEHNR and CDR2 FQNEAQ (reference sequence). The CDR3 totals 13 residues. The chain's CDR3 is CASSLLAGGEAFF.

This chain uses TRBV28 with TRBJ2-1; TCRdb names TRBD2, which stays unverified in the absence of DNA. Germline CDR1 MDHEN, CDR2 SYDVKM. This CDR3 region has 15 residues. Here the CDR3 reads CASSLRTSGYNEQFF.

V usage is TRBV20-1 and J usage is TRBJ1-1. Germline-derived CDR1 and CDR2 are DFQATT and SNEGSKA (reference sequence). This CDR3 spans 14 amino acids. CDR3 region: CSARCPGMNTEAFF.

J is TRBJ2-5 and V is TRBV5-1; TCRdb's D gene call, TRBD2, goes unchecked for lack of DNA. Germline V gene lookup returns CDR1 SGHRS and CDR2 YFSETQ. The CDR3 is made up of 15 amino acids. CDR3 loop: CASSLVRGARETQYF.

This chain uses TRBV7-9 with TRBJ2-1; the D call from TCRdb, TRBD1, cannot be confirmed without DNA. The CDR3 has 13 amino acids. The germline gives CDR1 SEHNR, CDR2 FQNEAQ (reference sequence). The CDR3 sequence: CASSPQGANEQFF.

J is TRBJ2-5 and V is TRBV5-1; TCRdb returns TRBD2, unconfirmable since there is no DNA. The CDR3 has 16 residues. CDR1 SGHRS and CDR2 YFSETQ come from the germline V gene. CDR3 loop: CASSPGLAETQETQYF. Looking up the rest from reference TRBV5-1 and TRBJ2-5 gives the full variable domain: KAGVTQTPRYLIKTRGQQVTLSCSPISGHRSVSWYQQTPGQGLQFLFEYFSETQRNKGNFPGRFSGRQFSNSRSEMNVSTLELGDSALYLCASSPGLAETQETQYFGPGTRLLVL.

CDR3 residues: CASSFRLAGGLTGELFF. The chain combines TRBV7-6 with TRBJ2-2; TCRdb calls TRBD2, which cannot be checked without DNA. Germline loops: CDR1 SGHVS, CDR2 FNYEAQ. CDR3 length: 17 amino acids.

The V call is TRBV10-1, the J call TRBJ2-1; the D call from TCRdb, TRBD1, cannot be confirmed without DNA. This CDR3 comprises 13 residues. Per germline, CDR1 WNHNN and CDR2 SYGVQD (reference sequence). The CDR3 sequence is CASYLDRGHEQFF.

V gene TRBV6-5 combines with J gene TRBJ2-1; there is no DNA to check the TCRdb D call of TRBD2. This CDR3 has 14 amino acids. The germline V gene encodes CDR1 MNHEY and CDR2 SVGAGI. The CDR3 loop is CASSQTGTDGEQFF.

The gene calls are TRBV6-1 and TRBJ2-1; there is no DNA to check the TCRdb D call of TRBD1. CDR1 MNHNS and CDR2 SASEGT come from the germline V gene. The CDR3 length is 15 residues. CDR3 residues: CASSERGGSYNEQFF.

CDR3 sequence: CASSLAANSKNYNYGYTF. The chain employs TRBV5-1 and TRBJ1-2. CDR1 and CDR2 (germline): SGHRS, YFSETQ. The CDR3 contains 18 residues.

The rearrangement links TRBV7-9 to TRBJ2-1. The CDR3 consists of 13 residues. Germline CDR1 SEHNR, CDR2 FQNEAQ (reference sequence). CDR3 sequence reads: CASRDADYNEQFF.

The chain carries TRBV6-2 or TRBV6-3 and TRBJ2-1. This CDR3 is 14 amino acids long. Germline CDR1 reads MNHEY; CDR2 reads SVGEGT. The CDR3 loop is CASSGNSLYNEQFF.

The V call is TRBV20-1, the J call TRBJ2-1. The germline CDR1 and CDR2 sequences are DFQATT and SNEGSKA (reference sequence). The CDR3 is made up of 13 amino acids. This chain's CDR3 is CSAVLPSYNEQFF.

The CDR3 region is CASSPAPTSYNEQFF. The chain uses TRBV7-2 and TRBJ2-1; no DNA is available, so the TRBD1 call from TCRdb remains unchecked. Germline V gene data show CDR1 as SGHTA and CDR2 as FQGNSA. The CDR3 covers 15 residues. The whole variable domain, remainder taken from reference TRBV7-2 and TRBJ2-1, is GAGVSQSPSNKVTEKGKDVELRCDPISGHTALYWYRQSLGQGLEFLIYFQGNSAPDKSGLPSDRFSAERTGGSVSTLTIQRTQQEDSAVYLCASSPAPTSYNEQFFGPGTRLTVL.

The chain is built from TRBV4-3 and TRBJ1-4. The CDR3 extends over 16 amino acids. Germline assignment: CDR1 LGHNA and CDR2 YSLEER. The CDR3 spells CASSQDRWQANEKLFF.

CDR3: CATSLDISNQPQHF. V gene TRBV15 combines with J gene TRBJ1-5; absent DNA, TCRdb's TRBD1 call cannot be checked. The germline V gene has CDR1 LNHNV and CDR2 YYDKDF (reference sequence). This CDR3 is 14 amino acids long.

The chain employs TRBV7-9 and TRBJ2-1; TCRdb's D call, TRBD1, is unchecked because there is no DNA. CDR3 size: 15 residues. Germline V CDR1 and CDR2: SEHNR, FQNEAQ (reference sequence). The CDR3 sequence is CASSPRQGEVGEQFF.

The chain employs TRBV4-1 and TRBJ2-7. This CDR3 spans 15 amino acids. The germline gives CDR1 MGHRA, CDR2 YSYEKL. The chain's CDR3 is CASSLYVGEGYEQYF.

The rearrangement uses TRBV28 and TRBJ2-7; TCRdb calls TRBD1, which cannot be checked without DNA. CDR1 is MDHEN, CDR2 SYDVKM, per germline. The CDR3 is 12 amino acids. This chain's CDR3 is CASSETGDEQYF.

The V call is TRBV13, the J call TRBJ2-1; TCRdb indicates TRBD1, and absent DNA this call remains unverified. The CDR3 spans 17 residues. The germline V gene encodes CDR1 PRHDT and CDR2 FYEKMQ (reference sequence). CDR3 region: CASSLQGGPRSYNEQFF.

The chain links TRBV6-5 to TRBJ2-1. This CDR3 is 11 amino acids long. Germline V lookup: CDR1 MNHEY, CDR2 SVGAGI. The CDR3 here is CASTQSNEQFF.

The CDR3 region is CASSFGTENTEAFF. The chain carries TRBV4-2 and TRBJ1-1; no DNA is available, so the TRBD1 call from TCRdb remains unchecked. This CDR3 comprises 14 residues. Germline V CDR1 and CDR2: LGHNA, YNFKEQ.

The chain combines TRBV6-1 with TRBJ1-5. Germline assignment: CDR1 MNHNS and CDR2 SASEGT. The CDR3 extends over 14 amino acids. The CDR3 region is CASSEGPENQPQHF.